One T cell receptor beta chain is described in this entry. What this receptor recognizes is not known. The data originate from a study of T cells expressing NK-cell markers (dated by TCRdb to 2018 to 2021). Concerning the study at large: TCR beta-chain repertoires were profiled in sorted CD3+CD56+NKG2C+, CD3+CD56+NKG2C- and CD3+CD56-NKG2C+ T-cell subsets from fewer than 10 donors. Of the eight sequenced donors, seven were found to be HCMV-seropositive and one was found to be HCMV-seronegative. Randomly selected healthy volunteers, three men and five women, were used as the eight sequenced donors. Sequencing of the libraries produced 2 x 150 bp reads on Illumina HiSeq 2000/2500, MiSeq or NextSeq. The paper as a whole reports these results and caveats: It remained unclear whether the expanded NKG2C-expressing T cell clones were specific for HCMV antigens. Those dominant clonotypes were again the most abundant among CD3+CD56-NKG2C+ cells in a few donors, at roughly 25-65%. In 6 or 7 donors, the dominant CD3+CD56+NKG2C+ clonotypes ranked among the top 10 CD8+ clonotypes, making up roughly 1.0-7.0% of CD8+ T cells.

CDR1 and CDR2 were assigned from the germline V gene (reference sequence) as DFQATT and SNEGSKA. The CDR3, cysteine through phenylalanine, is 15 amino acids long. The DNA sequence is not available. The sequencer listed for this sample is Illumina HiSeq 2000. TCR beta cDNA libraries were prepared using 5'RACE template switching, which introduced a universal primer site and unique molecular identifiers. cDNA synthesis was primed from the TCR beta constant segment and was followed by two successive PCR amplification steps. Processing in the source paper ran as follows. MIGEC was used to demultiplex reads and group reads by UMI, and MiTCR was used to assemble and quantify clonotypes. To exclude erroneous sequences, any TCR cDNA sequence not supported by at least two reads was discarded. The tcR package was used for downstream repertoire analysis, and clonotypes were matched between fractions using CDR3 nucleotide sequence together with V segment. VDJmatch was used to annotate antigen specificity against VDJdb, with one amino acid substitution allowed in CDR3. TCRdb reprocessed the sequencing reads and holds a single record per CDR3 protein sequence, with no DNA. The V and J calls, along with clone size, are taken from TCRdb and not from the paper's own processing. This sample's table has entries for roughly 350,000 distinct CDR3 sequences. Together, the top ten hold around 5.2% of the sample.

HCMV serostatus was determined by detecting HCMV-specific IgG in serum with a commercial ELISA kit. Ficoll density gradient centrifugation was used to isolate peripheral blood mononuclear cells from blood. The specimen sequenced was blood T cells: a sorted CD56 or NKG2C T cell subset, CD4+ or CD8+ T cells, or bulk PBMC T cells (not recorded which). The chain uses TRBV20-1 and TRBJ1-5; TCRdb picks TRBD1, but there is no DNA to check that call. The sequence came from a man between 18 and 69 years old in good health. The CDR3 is CSARKQARGNQPQHF.